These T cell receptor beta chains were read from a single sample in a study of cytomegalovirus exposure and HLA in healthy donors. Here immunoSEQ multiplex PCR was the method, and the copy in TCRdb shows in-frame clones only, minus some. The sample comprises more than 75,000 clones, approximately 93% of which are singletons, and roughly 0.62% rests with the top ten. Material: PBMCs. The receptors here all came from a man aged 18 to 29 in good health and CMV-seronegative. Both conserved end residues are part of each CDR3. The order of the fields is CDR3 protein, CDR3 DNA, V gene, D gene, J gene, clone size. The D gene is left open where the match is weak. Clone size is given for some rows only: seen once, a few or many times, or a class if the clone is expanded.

CDR3aa: CASSIYTDTQYF
CDR3nt: TGTGCCAGCAGCATATACACAGATACGCAGTATTTT
v_gene: TRBV5-4
d_gene: NA
j_gene: TRBJ2-3
abundance: few

CDR3aa: CASSLVLNTEAFF
CDR3nt: TGTGCCAGCAGCTTGGTACTCAACACTGAAGCTTTCTTT
v_gene: TRBV5-4
d_gene: NA
j_gene: TRBJ1-1
abundance: NA

CDR3aa: CASSEGQATTEAFF
CDR3nt: TGTGCCAGCAGCGAAGGACAGGCAACCACTGAAGCTTTCTTT
v_gene: TRBV2
d_gene: TRBD1
j_gene: TRBJ1-1
abundance: NA

CDR3aa: CASSYSGRVEQETQYF
CDR3nt: TGTGCCAGCAGTTACTCAGGCAGGGTGGAGCAAGAGACCCAGTACTTC
v_gene: TRBV6-5
d_gene: NA
j_gene: TRBJ2-5
abundance: NA

CDR3aa: CASSRGDTQYF
CDR3nt: TGTGCCAGCAGTAGAGGGGATACGCAGTATTTT
v_gene: TRBV6-5
d_gene: NA
j_gene: TRBJ2-3
abundance: once

CDR3aa: CSVLEATNEKLFF
CDR3nt: TGCAGCGTCTTAGAGGCAACTAATGAAAAACTGTTTTTT
v_gene: TRBV29-1
d_gene: NA
j_gene: TRBJ1-4
abundance: NA

CDR3aa: CASSFDRGVGNTIYF
CDR3nt: TGTGCCAGCAGTTTTGACAGGGGCGTTGGAAACACCATATATTTT
v_gene: TRBV6-5
d_gene: TRBD1
j_gene: TRBJ1-3
abundance: few

CDR3aa: CASSRYPPGQRETQYF
CDR3nt: TGTGCCAGCAGTCGATACCCACCTGGACAGAGAGAGACCCAGTACTTC
v_gene: TRBV6-6
d_gene: NA
j_gene: TRBJ2-5
abundance: NA

CDR3aa: CASSHPDRGDYGYTF
CDR3nt: TGCGCCAGCAGCCACCCGGACAGGGGCGACTATGGCTACACCTTC
v_gene: TRBV5-1
d_gene: TRBD1
j_gene: TRBJ1-2
abundance: NA

CDR3aa: CASSLSLGTGAEKLFF
CDR3nt: TGTGCCAGCAGCTTGAGTCTCGGGACAGGGGCTGAAAAACTGTTTTTT
v_gene: TRBV5-4
d_gene: TRBD1
j_gene: TRBJ1-4
abundance: NA

CDR3aa: CASSYSGGSYEQYF
CDR3nt: TGTGCCAGCAGTTATAGCGGGGGATCCTACGAGCAGTACTTC
v_gene: TRBV27
d_gene: TRBD2
j_gene: TRBJ2-7
abundance: NA

CDR3aa: CASSSRQGTYEQYF
CDR3nt: TGTGCCAGCAGCTCCCGACAGGGGACCTACGAGCAGTACTTC
v_gene: TRBV5-4
d_gene: TRBD1
j_gene: TRBJ2-7
abundance: NA

CDR3aa: CASSSFKPTGSQETQYF
CDR3nt: TGTGCCAGCAGCTCATTCAAACCCACAGGGTCTCAAGAGACCCAGTACTTC
v_gene: TRBV7-2
d_gene: NA
j_gene: TRBJ2-5
abundance: NA

CDR3aa: CASSLSRTSGGTQNTGELFF
CDR3nt: TGTGCCAGCAGTTTATCGCGTACTAGCGGGGGGACCCAAAACACCGGGGAGCTGTTTTTT
v_gene: TRBV27
d_gene: TRBD2
j_gene: TRBJ2-2
abundance: NA

CDR3aa: CASSLVQGTYEQYF
CDR3nt: TGCGCCAGCAGCTTGGTACAGGGTACCTACGAGCAGTACTTC
v_gene: TRBV5-1
d_gene: NA
j_gene: TRBJ2-7
abundance: NA

CDR3aa: CASSLEGLRTDTQYF
CDR3nt: TGTGCCAGCAGTTTGGAGGGGCTTCGCACAGATACGCAGTATTTT
v_gene: TRBV6-4
d_gene: NA
j_gene: TRBJ2-3
abundance: NA

CDR3aa: CASSPPGVNTEAFF
CDR3nt: TGTGCCAGCTCACCACCCGGGGTGAACACTGAAGCTTTCTTT
v_gene: TRBV18
d_gene: NA
j_gene: TRBJ1-1
abundance: NA

CDR3aa: CSGVLAGGQETQYF
CDR3nt: TGCAGCGGCGTACTAGCGGGGGGCCAAGAGACCCAGTACTTC
v_gene: TRBV29-1
d_gene: TRBD2
j_gene: TRBJ2-5
abundance: NA

CDR3aa: CASTSTGVGDQPQHF
CDR3nt: TGTGCCAGCACCTCGACAGGGGTGGGGGATCAGCCCCAGCATTTT
v_gene: TRBV7-2
d_gene: TRBD1
j_gene: TRBJ1-5
abundance: NA

CDR3aa: CASSPGPSIYEQYF
CDR3nt: TGCGCCAGCAGCCCAGGCCCATCTATCTACGAGCAGTACTTC
v_gene: TRBV5-1
d_gene: NA
j_gene: TRBJ2-7
abundance: NA

CDR3aa: CASSPVEDQPQHF
CDR3nt: TGTGCCAGCAGCCCCGTCGAGGATCAGCCCCAGCATTTT
v_gene: TRBV7-8
d_gene: NA
j_gene: TRBJ1-5
abundance: NA

CDR3aa: CASSLGQTDEKLFF
CDR3nt: TGCGCCAGCAGCCTGGGACAGACAGATGAAAAACTGTTTTTT
v_gene: TRBV5-1
d_gene: TRBD1
j_gene: TRBJ1-4
abundance: NA

CDR3aa: CASSQGGGPYGYTF
CDR3nt: TGCGCCAGCAGCCAAGGGGGGGGACCCTATGGCTACACCTTC
v_gene: TRBV4-1
d_gene: NA
j_gene: TRBJ1-2
abundance: NA

CDR3aa: CASSPYDRADFPNTEAFF
CDR3nt: TGCGCCAGCAGCCCTTACGACAGGGCAGACTTCCCGAACACTGAAGCTTTCTTT
v_gene: TRBV5-1
d_gene: TRBD1
j_gene: TRBJ1-1
abundance: NA

CDR3aa: CASSSGGASGVEQFF
CDR3nt: TGTGCCAGCAGCAGCGGGGGGGCGTCTGGTGTTGAGCAGTTCTTC
v_gene: TRBV9
d_gene: TRBD2
j_gene: TRBJ2-1
abundance: NA

CDR3aa: CSGGQAYEQYF
CDR3nt: TGCAGCGGGGGACAGGCCTACGAGCAGTACTTC
v_gene: TRBV29-1
d_gene: TRBD1
j_gene: TRBJ2-7
abundance: NA

CDR3aa: CASSAGSDTQYF
CDR3nt: TGTGCCAGCAGCGCGGGTTCAGATACGCAGTATTTT
v_gene: TRBV9
d_gene: NA
j_gene: TRBJ2-3
abundance: NA

CDR3aa: CASSLGTYTQYF
CDR3nt: TGCGCCAGCAGCCTAGGGACTTATACGCAGTATTTT
v_gene: TRBV5-1
d_gene: NA
j_gene: TRBJ2-3
abundance: NA

CDR3aa: CASSMYLPSGNTIYF
CDR3nt: TGTGCCAGTAGTATGTACCTACCCTCTGGAAACACCATATATTTT
v_gene: TRBV19
d_gene: NA
j_gene: TRBJ1-3
abundance: NA

CDR3aa: CASSVAGGTDTQYF
CDR3nt: TGCGCCAGCAGTGTAGCGGGAGGCACAGATACGCAGTATTTT
v_gene: TRBV10-2
d_gene: TRBD2
j_gene: TRBJ2-3
abundance: NA

CDR3aa: CASALGTGTEAFF
CDR3nt: TGTGCTAGTGCCCTCGGGACAGGCACTGAAGCTTTCTTT
v_gene: TRBV12-5
d_gene: TRBD1
j_gene: TRBJ1-1
abundance: NA

CDR3aa: CAISEGTGPHTIYF
CDR3nt: TGTGCCATCAGTGAAGGGACAGGGCCTCACACCATATATTTT
v_gene: TRBV10-3
d_gene: TRBD1
j_gene: TRBJ1-3
abundance: NA

CDR3aa: CASSLRGLQTQYF
CDR3nt: TGTGCCAGCAGCTTAAGGGGTCTTCAGACCCAGTACTTC
v_gene: TRBV7-8
d_gene: NA
j_gene: TRBJ2-5
abundance: NA

CDR3aa: CASSISGTGNTGELFF
CDR3nt: TGTGCCAGTAGTATAAGTGGGACAGGGAACACCGGGGAGCTGTTTTTT
v_gene: TRBV19
d_gene: TRBD1
j_gene: TRBJ2-2
abundance: NA

CDR3aa: CASSLSSGAYGYTF
CDR3nt: TGTGCCAGCAGCCTTAGTTCAGGGGCCTATGGCTACACCTTC
v_gene: TRBV11-2
d_gene: NA
j_gene: TRBJ1-2
abundance: NA

CDR3aa: CATSQGSYNSPLHF
CDR3nt: TGTGCCACCAGCCAGGGTTCCTATAATTCACCCCTCCACTTT
v_gene: TRBV15
d_gene: NA
j_gene: TRBJ1-6
abundance: NA

CDR3aa: CASSLSLAGGELFF
CDR3nt: TGTGCCAGCAGCTTATCCCTAGCGGGCGGGGAGCTGTTTTTT
v_gene: TRBV7-9
d_gene: TRBD2
j_gene: TRBJ2-2
abundance: NA